What follows are 30 T cell receptor beta chains derived from one specimen sequenced in a study of blood T cells in healthy people across ages. A second PCR of 7 to 11 cycles used a sample-barcoded 5' primer and a J-beta primer mix. Each CDR3 protein gets one entry after TCRdb re-called the 5' RACE reads with MiXCR. The sample holds about 1.7 million distinct CDR3 sequences, 28% seen once. Sequenced input: blood. The receptors were gathered from a woman aged 30 to 39 in good health.

The rearrangement links TRBV30 to TRBJ1-2; D unresolved. The CDR3 is 12 residues long. Germline V CDR1 and CDR2: GTSNPN, SVGIG (reference sequence). Between the trimmed V and J ends, which lost 4 bases and 7 bases, there was a span of 13 bases. This CDR3 reads CAWTFDLGGYTF. The CDR3 nucleotides read TGTGCCTGGACCTTTGACCTGGGTGGCTACACCTTC.

Only a few counts were recorded for this clonotype. This chain connects TRBV20-1 to TRBJ1-1, with 7 bases identical to TRBD1. The J segment lost 1 base and the V segment lost 6 bases, leaving 5 bases of the junction unmatched. The CDR3 covers 13 residues. Germline CDR1 and CDR2: DFQATT and SNEGSKA (reference sequence). The CDR3 protein is CSALDRTNTEAFF. CDR3 coding DNA: TGCAGTGCCCTGGACAGGACGAACACTGAAGCTTTCTTT.

The rearrangement links TRBV2 to TRBJ2-1; D ambiguous. Germline-derived CDR1 and CDR2 are SNHLY and FYNNEI. The CDR3 has 10 amino acids. V gave up 6 bases and J gave up 13 bases, with 10 bases separating them. CDR3 amino acids: CASSYRLQFF. CDR3 in DNA: TGTGCCAGCAGCTACAGATTACAGTTCTTC.

In this sample, this clonotype turned up many times. The V gene is TRBV4-2, the J gene TRBJ2-4, with 8 bases aligning to TRBD2. The V segment lost 0 bases and the J segment 2 bases; nucleotides outside the gene matches: 3. This CDR3 region has 16 residues. CDR1 and CDR2 (germline): LGHNA, YNFKEQ. The CDR3 spells CASSQEAGGTKNIQYF. For the CDR3, the DNA is TGTGCCAGCAGCCAAGAGGCGGGGGGAACCAAAAACATTCAGTACTTC.

In this sample, this clonotype turned up a few times. The CDR3, as DNA: TGCGCCTGGGGGACTGAAGCTTTCTTT. Its protein product is CAWGTEAFF. This sequence joins TRBV29-1 and TRBJ1-1, with a tentative D call TRBD1 (5 bases). The CDR3 has 9 residues. Germline V gene lookup returns CDR1 SQVTM and CDR2 ANQGSEA.

V gene TRBV20-1 combines with J gene TRBJ2-3; no definite D call. Germline CDR1 and CDR2: DFQATT and SNEGSKA (reference sequence). The CDR3 is 16 amino acids. Trimming cost V 0 bases and J 2 bases, with 15 bases left between them. CDR3 sequence (DNA): TGCAGTGCTAGAGATTCTGGCGAATCCACCACAGATACGCAGTATTTT. Its translation: CSARDSGESTTDTQYF.

This clonotype was counted once. V usage is TRBV18 and J usage is TRBJ2-3; D is perhaps TRBD2 (5 bases). Deletions cut 6 bases from V and 10 bases from J, with 14 bases between. The germline gives CDR1 KGHSH, CDR2 LQKENI. The CDR3 runs to 12 residues. CDR3 sequence: CASSTWAEAQYF. The CDR3 DNA reads TGTGCCAGCTCGACCTGGGCGGAGGCGCAGTATTTT.

This chain joins TRBV12-3 or TRBV12-4 and TRBJ2-5; the match to TRBD2 covers 11 bases. V trimming: 0 bases; J trimming: 3 bases; junction bases outside the gene matches: 15. This CDR3 is built from 20 residues. The DNA of the CDR3 is TGTGCCAGCAGTTTAGCACGGTTAGCGGGGGGGTCTCAAGGCGAAGAGACCCAGTACTTC. Its protein is CASSLARLAGGSQGEETQYF.

This clonotype has only one observation. The V call is TRBV5-5, the J call TRBJ2-7, with D possibly TRBD1 on 5 matching bases. The V gene's germline CDR1 is SGHKS and CDR2 YYEKEE (reference sequence). The CDR3 is made up of 16 amino acids. V dropped 4 bases and J dropped 0 bases, with 17 bases sitting between them. The CDR3 bases are TGTGCCAGCAGCGAAACAGGCGCTACGATCTCCTACGAGCAGTACTTC. It translates to CASSETGATISYEQYF. The whole variable domain, filled in from reference TRBV5-5 and TRBJ2-7, reads DAGVTQSPTHLIKTRGQQVTLRCSPISGHKSVSWYQQVLGQGPQFIFQYYEKEERGRGNFPDRFSARQFPNYSSELNVNALLLGDSALYLCASSETGATISYEQYFGPGTRLTVT.

This clonotype turned up a few times. The V and J genes are TRBV3-1 and TRBJ2-1; D gene ambiguous. The V gene lost 4 bases and the J gene lost 9 bases, with 10 bases spanning the gap. The germline V gene has CDR1 LGHDT and CDR2 YNNKEL (reference sequence). CDR3 length equals 12 residues. Written as DNA, the CDR3 is TGTGCCAGCAGCCCGTCGACTCCTGAGCAGTTCTTC. As protein: CASSPSTPEQFF.

The rearrangement joins TRBV5-1 to TRBJ2-1, with 14 bases matching TRBD2. The CDR3 runs to 15 residues. The ends lost 5 bases at V and 8 bases at J; junction bases unmatched: 6. CDR1 is SGHRS and CDR2 is YFSETQ in the germline V gene. CDR3 bases: TGCGCCAGCAGGGAGGGACTAGCGGGAGTCGATGAGCAGTTCTTC. Protein sequence: CASREGLAGVDEQFF.

In this sample, this clonotype turned up many times. The gene calls are TRBV12-3 or TRBV12-4 and TRBJ2-7; no firm D call. V lost 6 bases and J lost 7, with 16 bases in between. The CDR3 sequence is 13 residues long. The DNA for the CDR3 is TGTGCCAGCAGCCCCGGACGGGCTAGGGAGCAGTACTTC. Translating it yields CASSPGRAREQYF.

The rearrangement links TRBV10-3 to TRBJ2-7; 8 bases agree with TRBD1. This CDR3 region has 14 residues. Losses at the gene ends were 5 bases for V and 2 bases for J; bases not matched to a gene: 5. In germline, CDR1 is ENHRY, CDR2 SYGVKD. The CDR3 DNA is TGTGCCATCAGTAGGACAGGGATCCCCTACGAGCAGTACTTC. Its translation: CAISRTGIPYEQYF.

This chain uses TRBV6-1 with TRBJ1-3, with D hard to call. The V gene lost 1 base and the J gene lost 4 bases, with 11 bases spanning the gap. From germline, CDR1 is MNHNS and CDR2 SASEGT. CDR3 length equals 15 residues. The CDR3 nucleotides are TGTGCCAGCAGTGAAGGGCAGTATACCGGAAACACCATATATTTT. Translation gives CASSEGQYTGNTIYF.

This clonotype came up many times. The rearrangement uses TRBV20-1 and TRBJ2-7; 7 bases are a match to TRBD1. The germline CDR1 and CDR2 sequences are DFQATT and SNEGSKA (reference sequence). V was pared by 1 base and J by 3 bases, with 6 bases of the junction left unmatched. The CDR3 is 14 residues long. The CDR3: CSARVNRGSYEQYF. CDR3 in DNA: TGCAGTGCTAGAGTCAACAGGGGTAGCTACGAGCAGTACTTC.

The chain has TRBV28 and TRBJ1-5, with TRBD1 identical over 8 bases. The CDR3 runs 14 residues. J lost 5 bases, V lost 2 bases, and 2 bases had no gene match. Germline lookup yields CDR1 MDHEN and CDR2 SYDVKM. The CDR3 DNA reads TGTGCCAGCAGTTTAATGACAGGGGATCAGCCCCAGCATTTT. It encodes CASSLMTGDQPQHF.

As for this clonotype: A much more abundant neighbour one base away suggests this may be a read error. This chain links TRBV7-2 with TRBJ2-5, with 9 bases aligning to TRBD1. J gave up 1 base and V 2 bases, and 8 bases lay outside the gene matches. CDR1 and CDR2 from the germline V gene are SGHTA and FQGNSA. The CDR3 covers 17 residues. CDR3 sequence (DNA): TGTACCAGCAGCTTATTGGACAGGGGTGAACCCCAAGAGACCCAGTACTTC. This gives the protein CTSSLLDRGEPQETQYF.

This clonotype came up a few times. Compared with germline, one end of the junction differs, possibly owing to a read error. The chain combines TRBV18 with TRBJ2-1, with D maybe TRBD2 (6 bases). Germline V gives CDR1 KGHSH, CDR2 LQKENI. The CDR3 length is 13 residues. CDR3 bases: TGCGCCAGCTCGCCGGGAGTCCAAAATGAGCAGTTCTTC. Translated: CASSPGVQNEQFF.

This clonotype has a count of ten or more. V and J are TRBV6-5 and TRBJ2-7, with TRBD1 matching 8 bases. Germline V gene sequence: CDR1 MNHEY, CDR2 SVGAGI. The CDR3 extends over 15 amino acids. The V and J ends lost 5 bases and 7 bases, in that order; junction bases with no gene match: 13. The CDR3 DNA reads as TGTGCCAGCAGTGCCTCCGGGACAGGTTACGGGGAGCAGTACTTC. Amino acid sequence: CASSASGTGYGEQYF.

This clonotype came up a few times. Its ends do not fully match the called genes, so a read error is possible. The chain links TRBV25-1 to TRBJ1-4, with a weak D call TRBD1 (6 bases). The CDR3 is made up of 14 amino acids. Germline-derived CDR1 and CDR2 are MGHDK and SYGVNS. The CDR3, as DNA: TGCGCCAGCAGTGATAAGGGGGCTAATGAAAAACTGTTTTTT. It is translated as CASSDKGANEKLFF. The whole variable domain, remainder taken from reference TRBV25-1 and TRBJ1-4, is EADIYQTPRYLVIGTGKKITLECSQTMGHDKMYWYQQDPGMELHLIHYSYGVNSTEKGDLSSESTVSRIRTEHFPLTLESARPSHTSQYLCASSDKGANEKLFFGSGTQLSVL.

This sequence joins TRBV5-1 and TRBJ2-1, with 14 bases lining up with TRBD2. With V trimmed by 0 bases and J by 8 bases, 4 bases remained unmatched. Germline V gene data show CDR1 as SGHRS and CDR2 as YFSETQ. This CDR3 has 16 residues. CDR3 protein: CASSLAGTSGSDEQFF. CDR3 sequence (DNA): TGCGCCAGCAGCTTGGCCGGGACTAGCGGGAGTGATGAGCAGTTCTTC.

The sample holds many counts of this clonotype. This chain uses TRBV27 with TRBJ2-7, with D unresolved. The CDR3 loop spans 12 amino acids. Looked up from germline, CDR1 is MNHEY and CDR2 is SMNVEV (reference sequence). The germline V and J ends were trimmed by 2 bases and 3 bases, with 5 bases remaining between them. The CDR3 here is CASSLLNYEQYF. As DNA, the CDR3 is TGTGCCAGCAGTTTACTCAACTACGAGCAGTACTTC.

This clonotype was seen more than once but under ten times. The CDR3 does not close with the conserved phenylalanine or tryptophan, likely indicating a read error. This sequence joins TRBV6-5 and TRBJ1-1, with D tentatively TRBD1 (5 bases). Per the germline V gene, CDR1 is MNHEY and CDR2 is SVGAGI. This CDR3 comprises 12 residues. The V and J ends lost 0 bases and 8 bases respectively, with 7 bases between them. The CDR3 here is CASSYSGQEAFL. In nucleotides, the CDR3 is TGTGCCAGCAGTTACTCGGGGCAGGAAGCTTTCCTT.

Details on this clonotype: This may arise from a read error, as a much more abundant clone is one base away. V usage is TRBV12-3 or TRBV12-4 and J usage is TRBJ2-4, with D perhaps matching TRBD2 (6 bases). The end of the DNA is better explained by TRBJ2-7, so the J call may be wrong. There are 14 residues in the CDR3. CDR3 bases: TGTGCCAGCAGATCCGGGACTGCGACCTGCGAGCAGTACTTC. Translation gives CASRSGTATCEQYF.

This clonotype has ten or more counts. The chain has TRBV6-2 or TRBV6-3 and TRBJ2-1; TRBD2 matches at 8 bases. The V segment lost 5 bases and the J segment 5 bases; nucleotides outside the gene matches: 8. Germline assignment: CDR1 MNHEY and CDR2 SVGEGT. This CDR3 is built from 15 residues. Here the CDR3 DNA reads TGTGCCAGCAGTCAGAGACTAGCGAGAAACAATGAGCAGTTCTTC. This codes for CASSQRLARNNEQFF.

This clonotype was recorded many times. The chain uses TRBV7-9 and TRBJ2-7; D uncertain. Germline CDR1 is SEHNR and CDR2 is FQNEAQ (reference sequence). The CDR3 length is 15 residues. Trimming took 0 bases from V and 6 from J, leaving 15 bases between them. Written as DNA, the CDR3 is TGTGCCAGCAGCTTAGCTTCCGCGGTCAGAGGCGAGCAGTACTTC. It specifies CASSLASAVRGEQYF.

This clonotype occurred many times. CDR3 in DNA: TGCAGTGCTAGAGATGAGTTTCAGGGGCACGATGGCTACACCTTC. Its translation is CSARDEFQGHDGYTF. V and J are TRBV20-1 and TRBJ1-2; D perhaps matches TRBD1 (6 bases). Trimming pared 0 bases from V and 6 bases from J, leaving 17 bases between. CDR3 size: 15 residues. The V gene's germline CDR1 is DFQATT and CDR2 SNEGSKA (reference sequence).

This chain connects TRBV14 to TRBJ2-3; D possibly corresponds to TRBD2 (6 bases). The V and J ends lost 5 bases and 6 bases respectively, with 15 bases between them. The CDR3 is made up of 14 amino acids. Germline V gene lookup returns CDR1 SGHDN and CDR2 FVKESK. CDR3 region: CASSFVASDDTQYF. In DNA, the CDR3 is TGTGCCAGCAGCTTTGTGGCTAGCGACGATACGCAGTATTTT. The full variable domain, completed using reference TRBV14 and TRBJ2-3, is EAGVTQFPSHSVIEKGQTVTLRCDPISGHDNLYWYRRVMGKEIKFLLHFVKESKQDESGMPNNRFLAERTGGTYSTLKVQPAELEDSGVYFCASSFVASDDTQYFGPGTRLTVL.

A word on this clonotype: This likely comes from a read error, as the CDR3 has no conserved phenylalanine or tryptophan at its end. The rearrangement links TRBV5-1 to TRBJ1-2; no definite D call. The CDR3 loop spans 13 amino acids. Germline V gene lookup returns CDR1 SGHRS and CDR2 YFSETQ. V was shortened by 0 bases and J by 4 bases, with 7 bases between the two germline ends. The CDR3 loop is CASSLDAPYGYTV. Here the CDR3 DNA reads TGCGCCAGCAGCTTGGATGCGCCCTATGGCTACACCGTC.

V gene TRBV7-2 combines with J gene TRBJ1-1; the D gene is possibly TRBD1 (5 bases). The CDR3 sequence is 15 residues long. Germline V gene sequence: CDR1 SGHTA, CDR2 FQGNSA. V was trimmed by 3 bases and J by 1 base, leaving 12 bases between them. CDR3 nucleotide sequence: TGTGCCAGCAGCTTTTATATGGGGACGAACACTGAAGCTTTCTTT. Translating it yields CASSFYMGTNTEAFF. Variable domain in full (rest from reference TRBV7-2 and TRBJ1-1): GAGVSQSPSNKVTEKGKDVELRCDPISGHTALYWYRQSLGQGLEFLIYFQGNSAPDKSGLPSDRFSAERTGGSVSTLTIQRTQQEDSAVYLCASSFYMGTNTEAFFGQGTRLTVV.